This T cell receptor beta chain comes out of a study of T-cell reconstitution after alpha-beta-depleted transplantation in children. The sample holds a few counts of this clonotype. J was trimmed by 6 bases and V by 4 bases; bases with no gene match: 8. The length of the CDR3 is 14 residues. The authors prepared the TCRbeta library with unique molecular identifiers. TCRdb analysed the PCR reads with MiXCR anew, one entry per CDR3 protein. The data show 750,000 to 950,000 distinct CDR3 sequences, roughly 15% seen once. The sample here was PBMCs, mostly from graft donor cells, taken 360 days after TCRalphabeta/CD19-depleted stem cell transplant. This receptor was obtained from a male patient younger than 18 who had a stem cell transplant for acute lymphoblastic leukemia, so the T cells may come from the graft donor. The chain joins TRBV12-3 or TRBV12-4 to TRBJ2-7; 8 nucleotides match TRBD2. The CDR3 sequence is CASSSGTRVREQYF. As DNA, the CDR3 is TGTGCCAGCAGTTCCGGGACTAGGGTTCGCGAGCAGTACTTC.